This T cell receptor (beta chain) originates from a study of T cell repertoires in cytomegalovirus infection. Study-level background: CMV epitopes in the study were HLA-C-restricted (recently identified) and HLA-B-restricted (well studied).

The CDR3 runs to 14 residues. Germline V lookup: CDR1 SNHLY, CDR2 FYNNEI. V shed 7 bases, J shed 1 base, and the junction held 4 bases outside the gene matches. For this clonotype: What it binds is not known.

TCRdb re-analysed the reads in MiXCR, keeping a single row per CDR3 protein. The profile shows approximately 910,000 distinct CDR3 sequences, roughly 31% of them singletons. The chain recombines TRBV2 with TRBJ2-5; TRBD1 matches at 9 bases. The input for sequencing was cultured CD8+ T cells from PBMCs, taken from culture after CMV antigen stimulation. This receptor was obtained from a human donor in good health (CMV status not recorded). Some clones in this sample may be carry-over from other donors' samples. The CDR3 sequence: CASKDRGFQETQYF. The DNA for the CDR3 is TGTGCCAGCAAGGACAGGGGTTTCCAAGAGACCCAGTACTTC.